The source of this T cell receptor (beta chain) is a study of shared clonotypes between healthy human individuals. Libraries were prepared by immunoSEQ multiplex PCR; TCRdb keeps only in-frame clonotypes and omits some of them. The sample contains about 1.5 million clones, around 98% of which appear only once. The CDR3 totals 14 residues. V was shortened by 1 base and J by 6 bases, with 12 bases between the two germline ends. Germline values: CDR1 SGHDN, CDR2 FVKESK. This receptor was obtained from a man aged 25 to 40 in good health. Sequencing input: naive CD4+ T cells sorted from blood. Subset defined: CD45RA+ positively selected. The chain joins TRBV14 to TRBJ1-1, with unresolved D. The CDR3 sequence is CASSQGPAVAEAFF. CDR3 coding DNA: TGTGCCAGCAGCCAAGGCCCCGCGGTCGCTGAAGCTTTCTTT.